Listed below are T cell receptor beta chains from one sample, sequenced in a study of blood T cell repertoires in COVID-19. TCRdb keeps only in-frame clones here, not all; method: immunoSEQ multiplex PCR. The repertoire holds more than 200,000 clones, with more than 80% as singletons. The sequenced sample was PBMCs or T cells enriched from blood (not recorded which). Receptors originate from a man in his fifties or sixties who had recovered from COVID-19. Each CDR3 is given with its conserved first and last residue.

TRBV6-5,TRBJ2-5,CASSRGGRGPETQYF
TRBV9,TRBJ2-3,CASSVEGRGDTQYF
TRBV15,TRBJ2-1,CATSRGLAGMQFF
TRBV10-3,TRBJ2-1,CAISESGLDYNEQFF
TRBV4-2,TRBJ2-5,CASSPDRETQYF
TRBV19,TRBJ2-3,CASSRTGRTDTQYF
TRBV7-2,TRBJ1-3,CASSLFRGNTIYF
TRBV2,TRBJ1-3,CASIPGQGASGNTIYF
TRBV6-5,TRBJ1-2,CASSSLNRGRRGYTF
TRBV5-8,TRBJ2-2,CASSGGFTGELFF
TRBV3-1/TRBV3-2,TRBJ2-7,CASSHQWDTTYEQYF
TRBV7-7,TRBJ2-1,CASSPRDSNEQFF
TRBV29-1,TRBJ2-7,CSVDGGTGGREQYF
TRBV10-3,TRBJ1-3,CAISTWDRAASGNTIYF
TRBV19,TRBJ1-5,CASSMGGRVNQPQHF
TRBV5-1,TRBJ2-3,CASSWDSSTDTQYF
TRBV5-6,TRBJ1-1,CASSLDLSTEAFF
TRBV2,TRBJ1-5,CASSGPRQGTGNQPQHF
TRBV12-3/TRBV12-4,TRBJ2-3,CASNSGITQYF
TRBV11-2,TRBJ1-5,CASRGGQVAAQPQHF
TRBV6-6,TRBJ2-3,CASRRDYTTDTQYF
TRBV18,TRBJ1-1,CASSPRGVLDEAFF
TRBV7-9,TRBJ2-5,CASSLGLAQETQYF
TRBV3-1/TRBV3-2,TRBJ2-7,CASSRWQAYEQYF
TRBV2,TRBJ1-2,CASSEAGQGARGYTF
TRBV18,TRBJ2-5,CASSPGAQETQYF
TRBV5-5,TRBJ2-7,CASSRSTAGAFYEQYF
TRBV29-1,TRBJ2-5,CSVDRGQETQYF
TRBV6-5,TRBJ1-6,CASSYSAGNNSPLHF
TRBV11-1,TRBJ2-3,CASSLVGSGFADTQYF
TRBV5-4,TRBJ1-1,CASSLRGAEAFF
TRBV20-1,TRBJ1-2,CSASHTGHPNYGYTF
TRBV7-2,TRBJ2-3,CASSLNGGAVTDTQYF
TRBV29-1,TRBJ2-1,CSVEVGAGNEQFF
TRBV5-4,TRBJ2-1,CASTNERGDNEQFF
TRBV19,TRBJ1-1,CASRDRQGSTEAFF
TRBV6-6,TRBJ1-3,CASTGQSSGNTIYF
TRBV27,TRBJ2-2,CASTGQGAGELFF
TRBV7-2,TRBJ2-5,CASSLVAGGGETQYF
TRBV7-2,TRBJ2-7,CASSPGLIPYEQYF
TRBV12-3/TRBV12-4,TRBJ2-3,CASSFQGADTQYF
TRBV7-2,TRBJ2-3,CASSLAASTDTQYF